This T cell receptor (beta chain) came from a study of OX40 agonist ivuxolimab in advanced cancers. Concerning this clone itself: Its antigen is undetermined.

Sampling of blood occurred at baseline, cycle 4 day 1, and cycle 7 day 1. Only in-frame clones appear in the TCRdb table, and some are missing; sequencing was by immunoSEQ multiplex PCR. This table has 30,000 to 40,000 clones, roughly 80% appearing once. Study-wide points: Researchers report that CD8+ T cells had, on average, more expanded clones than CD4+. Near-lowest levels of clonal expansion characterized partial responders at 0.1-3.0 mg/kg. Low levels of normalized T-cell clonal expansion also appeared in some nonresponders.

Losses at the gene ends were 9 bases for V and 4 bases for J; bases not matched to a gene: 13. Germline CDR1 reads SGHNT; CDR2 reads YYREEE (reference sequence). The CDR3 runs 15 residues. Source: CD4+ or CD8+ T cells sorted from blood, taken in a trial of the OX40 agonist ivuxolimab. The V call is TRBV5-4, the J call TRBJ2-1, with 7 bases identical to TRBD2. The sequence derives from an adult with an advanced solid tumor such as melanoma, head and neck, liver or kidney cancer. This chain's CDR3 is CATGTAGENYNEQFF. The CDR3 DNA reads TGTGCCACCGGAACGGCGGGAGAAAATTACAATGAGCAGTTCTTC.